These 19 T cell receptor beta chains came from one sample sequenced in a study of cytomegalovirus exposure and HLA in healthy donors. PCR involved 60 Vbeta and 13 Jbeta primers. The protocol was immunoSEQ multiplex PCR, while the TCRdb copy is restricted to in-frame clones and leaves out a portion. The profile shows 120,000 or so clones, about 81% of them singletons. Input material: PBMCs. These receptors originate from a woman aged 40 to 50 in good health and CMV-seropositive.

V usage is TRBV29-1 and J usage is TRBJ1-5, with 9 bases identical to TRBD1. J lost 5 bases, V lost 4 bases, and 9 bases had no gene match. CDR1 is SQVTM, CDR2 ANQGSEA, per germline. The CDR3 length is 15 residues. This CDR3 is CSVVQGQGSHQPQHF. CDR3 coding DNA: TGCAGCGTTGTACAAGGACAGGGGTCCCATCAGCCCCAGCATTTT.

CDR3 sequence: CASSERGGRYGYTF. CDR3 nucleotides: TGTGCCAGCAGTGAACGGGGAGGGCGCTATGGCTACACCTTC. The chain recombines TRBV25-1 with TRBJ1-2; D not certain. This CDR3 region has 14 residues. CDR1 and CDR2 (germline): MGHDK, SYGVNS. The germline V and J ends were trimmed by 2 bases and 4 bases, with 11 bases remaining between them.

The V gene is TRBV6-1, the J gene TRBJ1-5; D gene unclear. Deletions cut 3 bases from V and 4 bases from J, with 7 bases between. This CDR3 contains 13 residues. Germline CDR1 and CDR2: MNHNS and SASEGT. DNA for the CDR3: TGTGCCAGCAGTGATCTCCTAAATCAGCCCCAGCATTTT. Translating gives CASSDLLNQPQHF.

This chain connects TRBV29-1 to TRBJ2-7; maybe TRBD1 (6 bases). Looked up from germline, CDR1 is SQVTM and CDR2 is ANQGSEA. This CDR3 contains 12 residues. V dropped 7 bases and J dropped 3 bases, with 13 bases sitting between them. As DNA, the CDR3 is TGCAGCGCGCTGACAGGAGTCTACGAGCAGTACTTC. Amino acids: CSALTGVYEQYF.

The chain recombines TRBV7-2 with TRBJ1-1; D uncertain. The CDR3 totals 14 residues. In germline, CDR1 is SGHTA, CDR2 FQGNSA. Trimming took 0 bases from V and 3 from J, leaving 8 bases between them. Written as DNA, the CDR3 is TGTGCCAGCAGCTTAGCCGACATGTACACTGAAGCTTTCTTT. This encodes CASSLADMYTEAFF. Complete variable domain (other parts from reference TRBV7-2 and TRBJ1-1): GAGVSQSPSNKVTEKGKDVELRCDPISGHTALYWYRQSLGQGLEFLIYFQGNSAPDKSGLPSDRFSAERTGGSVSTLTIQRTQQEDSAVYLCASSLADMYTEAFFGQGTRLTVV.

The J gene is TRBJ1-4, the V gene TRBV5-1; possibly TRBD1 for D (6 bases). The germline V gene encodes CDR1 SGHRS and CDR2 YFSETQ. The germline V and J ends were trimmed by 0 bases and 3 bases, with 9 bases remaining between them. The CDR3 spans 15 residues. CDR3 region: CASSLVGTPNEKLFF. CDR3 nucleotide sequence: TGCGCCAGCAGCTTGGTGGGGACACCTAATGAAAAACTGTTTTTT.

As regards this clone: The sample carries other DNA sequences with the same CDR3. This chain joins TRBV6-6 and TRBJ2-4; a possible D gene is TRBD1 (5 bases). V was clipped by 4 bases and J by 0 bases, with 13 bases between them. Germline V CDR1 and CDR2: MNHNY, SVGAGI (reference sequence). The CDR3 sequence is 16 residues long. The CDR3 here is CASSSQGPAAKNIQYF. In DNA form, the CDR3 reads TGTGCCAGCAGTTCGCAGGGTCCCGCAGCCAAAAACATTCAGTACTTC.

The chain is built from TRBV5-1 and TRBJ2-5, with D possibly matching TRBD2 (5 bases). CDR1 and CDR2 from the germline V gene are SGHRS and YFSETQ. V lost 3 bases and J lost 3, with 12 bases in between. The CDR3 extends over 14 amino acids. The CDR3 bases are TGCGCCAGCAGCTCCAACCCCGGGGAAGAGACCCAGTACTTC. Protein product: CASSSNPGEETQYF.

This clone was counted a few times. The CDR3 DNA follows: TGTGCCAGCCGCTCAGGGGGCCTACAAGAGACCCAGTACTTC. It yields the protein CASRSGGLQETQYF. The chain links TRBV28 to TRBJ2-5; 8 positions agree with TRBD1. The CDR3 is 14 residues long. With 8 bases clipped from V and 2 bases from J, the junction kept 7 bases outside the gene matches. Germline-derived CDR1 and CDR2 are MDHEN and SYDVKM.

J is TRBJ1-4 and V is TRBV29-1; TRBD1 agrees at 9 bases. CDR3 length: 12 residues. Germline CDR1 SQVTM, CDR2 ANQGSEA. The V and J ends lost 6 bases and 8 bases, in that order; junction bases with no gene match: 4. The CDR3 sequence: CSVAGTGEKLFF. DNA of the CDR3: TGCAGCGTGGCAGGGACAGGGGAAAAACTGTTTTTT.

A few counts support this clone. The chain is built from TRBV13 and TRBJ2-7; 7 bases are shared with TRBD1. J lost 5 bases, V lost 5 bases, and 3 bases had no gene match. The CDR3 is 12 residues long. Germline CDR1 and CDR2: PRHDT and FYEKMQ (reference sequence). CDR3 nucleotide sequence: TGTGCCAGCAGCACAGGGGCGGACGAGCAGTACTTC. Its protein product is CASSTGADEQYF. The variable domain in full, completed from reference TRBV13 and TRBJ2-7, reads AAGVIQSPRHLIKEKRETATLKCYPIPRHDTVYWYQQGPGQDPQFLISFYEKMQSDKGSIPDRFSAQQFSDYHSELNMSSLELGDSALYFCASSTGADEQYFGPGTRLTVT.

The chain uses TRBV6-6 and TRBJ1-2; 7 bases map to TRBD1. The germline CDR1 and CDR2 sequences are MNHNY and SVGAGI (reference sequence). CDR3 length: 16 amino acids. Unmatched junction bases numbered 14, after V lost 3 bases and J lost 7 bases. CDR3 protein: CASSYPTRQGRLGYTF. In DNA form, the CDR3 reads TGTGCCAGCAGTTATCCGACAAGACAGGGCCGCCTTGGCTACACCTTC.

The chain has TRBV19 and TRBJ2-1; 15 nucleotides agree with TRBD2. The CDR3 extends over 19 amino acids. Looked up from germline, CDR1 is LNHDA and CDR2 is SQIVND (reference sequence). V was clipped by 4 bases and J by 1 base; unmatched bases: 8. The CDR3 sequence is CASSSPGLAGGPSYNEQFF. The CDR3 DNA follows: TGTGCCAGTAGTAGCCCAGGACTAGCGGGAGGGCCATCCTACAATGAGCAGTTCTTC.

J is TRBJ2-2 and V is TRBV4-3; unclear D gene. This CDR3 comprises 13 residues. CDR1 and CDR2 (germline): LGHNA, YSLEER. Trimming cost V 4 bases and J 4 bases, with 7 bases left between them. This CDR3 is CASSPQFTGELFF. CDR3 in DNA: TGCGCCAGCAGCCCCCAGTTCACCGGGGAGCTGTTTTTT.

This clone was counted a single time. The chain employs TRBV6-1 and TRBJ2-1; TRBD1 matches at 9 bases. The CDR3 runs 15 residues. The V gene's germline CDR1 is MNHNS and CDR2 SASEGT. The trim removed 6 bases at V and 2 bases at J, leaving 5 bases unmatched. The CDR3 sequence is CASRRDRVTYNEQFF. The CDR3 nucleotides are TGTGCCAGCAGGCGGGACAGGGTCACCTACAATGAGCAGTTCTTC.

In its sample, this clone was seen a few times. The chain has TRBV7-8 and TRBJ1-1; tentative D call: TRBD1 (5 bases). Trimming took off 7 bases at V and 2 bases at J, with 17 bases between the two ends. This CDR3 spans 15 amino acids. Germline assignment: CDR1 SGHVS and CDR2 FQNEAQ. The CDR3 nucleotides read TGTGCCAGCACCCCCGGGCAGGGCCTCAACACTGAAGCTTTCTTT. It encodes CASTPGQGLNTEAFF.

CDR3 nucleotide sequence: TGTGCCTGGAGTGTACCCACAGCGAACACTGAAGCTTTCTTT. As protein: CAWSVPTANTEAFF. The J gene is TRBJ1-1, the V gene TRBV30; D ambiguous. Trimming stripped 0 bases from V and 1 base from J, with 9 bases between. The CDR3 has 14 residues. The germline CDR1 and CDR2 sequences are GTSNPN and SVGIG (reference sequence). Full variable domain (rest looked up from reference TRBV30 and TRBJ1-1): SQTIHQWPATLVQPVGSPLSLECTVEGTSNPNLYWYRQAAGRGLQLLFYSVGIGQISSEVPQNLSASRPQDRQFILSSKKLLLSDSGFYLCAWSVPTANTEAFFGQGTRLTVV.

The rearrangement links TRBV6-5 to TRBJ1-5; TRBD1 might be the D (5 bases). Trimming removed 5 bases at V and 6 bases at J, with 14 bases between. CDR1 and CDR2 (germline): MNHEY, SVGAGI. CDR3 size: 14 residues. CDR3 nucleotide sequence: TGTGCCAGCAGTGACCAAAGGGGCAGTCAGCCCCAGCATTTT. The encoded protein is CASSDQRGSQPQHF.

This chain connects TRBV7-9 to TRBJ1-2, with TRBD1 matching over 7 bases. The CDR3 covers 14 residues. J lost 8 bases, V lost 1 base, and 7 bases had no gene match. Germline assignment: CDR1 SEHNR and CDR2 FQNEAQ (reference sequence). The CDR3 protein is CASSLEQGLWGYTF. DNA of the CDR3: TGTGCCAGCAGCTTAGAACAGGGGTTGTGGGGCTACACCTTC. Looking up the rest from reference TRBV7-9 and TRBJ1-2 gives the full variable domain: DTGVSQNPRHKITKRGQNVTFRCDPISEHNRLYWYRQTLGQGPEFLTYFQNEAQLEKSRLLSDRFSAERPKGSFSTLEIQRTEQGDSAMYLCASSLEQGLWGYTFGSGTRLTVV.